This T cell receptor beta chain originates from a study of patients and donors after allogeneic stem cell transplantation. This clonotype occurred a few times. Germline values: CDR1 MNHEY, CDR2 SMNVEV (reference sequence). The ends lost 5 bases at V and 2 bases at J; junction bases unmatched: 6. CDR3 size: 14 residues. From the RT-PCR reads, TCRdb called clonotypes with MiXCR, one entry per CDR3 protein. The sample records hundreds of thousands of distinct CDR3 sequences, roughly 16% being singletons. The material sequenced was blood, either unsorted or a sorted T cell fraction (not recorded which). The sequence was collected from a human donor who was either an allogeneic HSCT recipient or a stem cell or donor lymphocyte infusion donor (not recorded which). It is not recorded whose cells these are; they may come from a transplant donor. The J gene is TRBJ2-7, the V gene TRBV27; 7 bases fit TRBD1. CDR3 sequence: CASSPWTGAYEQYF. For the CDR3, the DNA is TGTGCCAGCAGTCCCTGGACAGGAGCCTACGAGCAGTACTTC.